This T cell receptor (beta chain) comes out of a study of cytomegalovirus exposure and HLA in healthy donors. At the level of the study: Among about 190 million T cells, an earlier analysis found 90 million to 130 million unique TCR beta sequences. An early data release held about 85 million unique TCRs from HLA-typed donors.

Germline CDR1 reads SGHRS; CDR2 reads YFSETQ. CDR3 length: 14 amino acids. The J segment lost 2 bases and the V segment lost 4 bases, leaving 3 bases of the junction unmatched. This PCR relied on a set of 60 Vbeta primers and 13 Jbeta primers. Assay used: immunoSEQ multiplex PCR; TCRdb lists only in-frame clones, some missing. The table shows some 130,000 clones, with around 72% occurring only once. In the case of this clone: What it recognizes is unknown.

Study outcomes and limitations: According to a later analysis, donors in an Asian-associated ancestry cluster reportedly had fewer N-insertions than the approximately 670-donor mean.

The chain joins TRBV5-1 to TRBJ2-7, with 10 nucleotides matching TRBD1. This TCR derives from a middle-aged woman in good health and CMV-seronegative. Specimen: PBMCs. The DNA for the CDR3 is TGCGCCAGCAGCACAGGGACAGGGGCCTACGAGCAGTACGTC. It translates to CASSTGTGAYEQYV.